Below, 21 T cell receptor beta chains from the same sample are listed, as sequenced in a study of shared clonotypes between healthy human individuals. Libraries were prepared by immunoSEQ multiplex PCR; TCRdb keeps only in-frame clonotypes and omits some of them. The sample yields around 320,000 clones, roughly 91% seen once. Input material: memory CD8+ T cells sorted from blood. The subset here: CD45RO+ cells pooled with CCR7-negative TemRA cells. Receptor source: a man aged 18 to 30 in good health.

V and J are TRBV27 and TRBJ2-1; TRBD2 matches 8 bases. The V gene end was trimmed by 6 bases and the J gene end by 6 bases; junction bases not matched to a gene: 1. In germline, CDR1 is MNHEY, CDR2 SMNVEV (reference sequence). CDR3 size: 12 residues. The CDR3 is CASRLAANEQFF. Here the CDR3 DNA reads TGTGCCAGCAGACTAGCGGCCAATGAGCAGTTCTTC.

This rearrangement joins TRBV10-1 to TRBJ2-1; D remains ambiguous. The CDR3 contains 11 residues. V shed 3 bases and J shed 7 bases, with 4 bases lying between them. Germline assignment: CDR1 WNHNN and CDR2 SYGVQD (reference sequence). The CDR3 sequence: CASSDANEQFF. For the CDR3, the DNA is TGCGCCAGCAGTGATGCGAATGAGCAGTTCTTC.

The rearrangement links TRBV28 to TRBJ1-5, with D unclear. The CDR3 consists of 14 residues. V lost 8 bases and J 1 base, leaving 12 bases between the germline ends. Germline CDR1 is MDHEN and CDR2 is SYDVKM. The CDR3 loop is CASFTAESNQPQHF. CDR3 coding DNA: TGTGCCAGCTTTACAGCGGAAAGCAATCAGCCCCAGCATTTT.

This sequence joins TRBV12-5 and TRBJ2-7, with 8 bases matching TRBD1. The CDR3 totals 15 residues. The V gene end was trimmed by 6 bases and the J gene end by 5 bases; junction bases not matched to a gene: 12. From germline, CDR1 is LGHNT and CDR2 FRNRAP. CDR3 in amino acids: CASGQPGQGRNEQYF. CDR3 nucleotides: TGTGCTAGTGGCCAACCCGGACAGGGAAGGAACGAGCAGTACTTC. The full variable domain, its missing parts supplied by reference TRBV12-5 and TRBJ2-7, is DARVTQTPRHKVTEMGQEVTMRCQPILGHNTVFWYRQTMMQGLELLAYFRNRAPLDDSGMPKDRFSAEMPDATLATLKIQPSEPRDSAVYFCASGQPGQGRNEQYFGPGTRLTVT.

The chain carries TRBV6-1 and TRBJ2-1; D possibly corresponds to TRBD2 (6 bases). V dropped 6 bases and J dropped 0 bases, with 9 bases sitting between them. Looked up from germline, CDR1 is MNHNS and CDR2 is SASEGT. The CDR3 is 14 residues long. CDR3 coding DNA: TGTGCCAGCAGGGAGGAGGGCTCCTACAATGAGCAGTTCTTC. Translated, it gives CASREEGSYNEQFF.

The chain uses TRBV4-2 and TRBJ2-2, with D perhaps matching TRBD2 (5 bases). Trimming removed 5 bases at V and 0 bases at J, with 13 bases between. The V gene's germline CDR1 is LGHNA and CDR2 YNFKEQ. The CDR3 is 16 amino acids. The CDR3 loop is CASSGGVSANTGELFF. The DNA of the CDR3 is TGTGCCAGCAGCGGAGGAGTGAGCGCGAACACCGGGGAGCTGTTTTTT.

This clone appeared a single time. The chain is built from TRBV27 and TRBJ2-7, with D hard to call. Germline values: CDR1 MNHEY, CDR2 SMNVEV (reference sequence). This CDR3 comprises 13 residues. Trimming removed 0 bases at V and 5 bases at J, with 8 bases between. The CDR3 coding sequence is TGTGCCAGCAGTTTATCGGGCATCCACGAGCAGTACTTC. Protein product: CASSLSGIHEQYF.

This chain uses TRBV2 with TRBJ1-2; possible D gene TRBD1, 6 bases. Germline-derived CDR1 and CDR2 are SNHLY and FYNNEI. CDR3 size: 14 residues. Trimming stripped 10 bases from V and 5 bases from J, with 20 bases between. CDR3 in amino acids: CATSLSGGEYGYTF. DNA for the CDR3: TGTGCCACCTCGTTATCGGGGGGCGAGTATGGCTACACCTTC.

The V call is TRBV5-5, the J call TRBJ2-7; the D is unclear. The ends were cut back, 0 bases at V and 2 bases at J, with 6 bases in the middle. This CDR3 is 13 amino acids long. Germline V gene sequence: CDR1 SGHKS, CDR2 YYEKEE (reference sequence). The CDR3 loop is CASSLDPAYEQYF. The CDR3, as DNA: TGTGCCAGCAGCTTGGACCCTGCCTACGAGCAGTACTTC. Supplemented by reference TRBV5-5 and TRBJ2-7, the full variable domain reads DAGVTQSPTHLIKTRGQQVTLRCSPISGHKSVSWYQQVLGQGPQFIFQYYEKEERGRGNFPDRFSARQFPNYSSELNVNALLLGDSALYLCASSLDPAYEQYFGPGTRLTVT.

This clone was seen a single time. The rearrangement links TRBV28 to TRBJ2-1; D call uncertain. Trimming left V 8 bases short and J 7 bases short, with 6 bases between. The CDR3 extends over 10 amino acids. CDR1 is MDHEN and CDR2 is SYDVKM in the germline V gene. The CDR3 here is CASSRNEQFF. The CDR3, as DNA: TGTGCCAGCTCTAGGAATGAGCAGTTCTTC.

V is TRBV18 and J is TRBJ2-7, with 9 positions matching TRBD2. The germline CDR1 and CDR2 sequences are KGHSH and LQKENI. This CDR3 region has 14 residues. The V segment lost 6 bases and the J segment 2 bases; nucleotides outside the gene matches: 5. In DNA, the CDR3 is TGTGCCAGCTCTCCTAGCGGGGCTGCCTACGAGCAGTACTTC. Its translation: CASSPSGAAYEQYF.

The CDR3 region is CASSAVGGDRYEQYF. The CDR3 coding sequence is TGTGCCAGCAGCGCCGTGGGGGGCGATAGGTACGAGCAGTACTTC. This chain uses TRBV9 with TRBJ2-7; D is perhaps TRBD1 or TRBD2 (6 bases each). Trimming pared 3 bases from V and 4 bases from J, leaving 17 bases between. The germline V gene encodes CDR1 SGDLS and CDR2 YYNGEE. The CDR3 spans 15 residues.

About this clone: Within the sample, other DNA sequences also encode this same CDR3. This chain joins TRBV11-2 and TRBJ2-3, with a tentative D call TRBD2 (6 bases). V gave up 5 bases and J gave up 5 bases, with 8 bases separating them. CDR3 size: 12 residues. Looked up from germline, CDR1 is SGHAT and CDR2 is FQNNGV. CDR3 bases: TGTGCCAGCAGCCTCGGGGGAGATACGCAGTATTTT. Its protein product is CASSLGGDTQYF.

The chain employs TRBV4-1 and TRBJ2-1; TRBD2 matches 10 bases. There are 18 residues in the CDR3. V lost 3 bases, J lost 8 bases, and 16 bases stayed unmatched. The germline V gene has CDR1 MGHRA and CDR2 YSYEKL. CDR3 protein: CASSHFPPGLARVYEQFF. DNA of the CDR3: TGCGCCAGCAGCCATTTTCCCCCGGGACTAGCGAGGGTATATGAGCAGTTCTTC.

The chain uses TRBV7-2 and TRBJ2-5, with a weak D call TRBD2 (5 bases). Germline V gene lookup returns CDR1 SGHTA and CDR2 FQGNSA. The V end lost 2 bases, the J end lost 2 bases, and 9 bases lay between the germline ends. The CDR3 totals 14 residues. The CDR3 DNA is TGTGCCAGCAGCTTAAGACCGGGGCAAGAGACCCAGTACTTC. Its protein product is CASSLRPGQETQYF.

The V and J genes are TRBV2 and TRBJ1-2; D gene uncertain. The germline gives CDR1 SNHLY, CDR2 FYNNEI. V dropped 4 bases and J dropped 6 bases, with 15 bases sitting between them. This CDR3 contains 14 residues. In DNA form, the CDR3 reads TGTGCCAGCAGTGGTCAGACACTGATTGATGGCTACACCTTC. Its translation: CASSGQTLIDGYTF.

The CDR3 nucleotides read TGCGCCAGCAGCTGGACCCCCAATCAGCCCCAGCATTTT. Its protein is CASSWTPNQPQHF. The rearrangement joins TRBV5-1 to TRBJ1-5; no clear D. This CDR3 has 13 residues. Germline-derived CDR1 and CDR2 are SGHRS and YFSETQ. Trimming cost V 3 bases and J 3 bases, with 7 bases left between them.

This clone counts as medium-sized (0.01 to 0.1%). The same CDR3 can be traced to other DNA sequences in this sample. The chain joins TRBV7-9 to TRBJ2-7; no firm D call. The CDR3 sequence is 13 residues long. Germline values: CDR1 SEHNR, CDR2 FQNEAQ (reference sequence). V shed 1 base and J shed 0 bases, with 4 bases lying between them. This CDR3 is CASSLDPSYEQYF. CDR3 sequence (DNA): TGTGCCAGCAGCTTAGACCCCTCCTACGAGCAGTACTTC.

This chain connects TRBV5-6 to TRBJ1-2; D might be TRBD1 (6 bases). Germline V CDR1 and CDR2: SGHDT, YYEEEE. CDR3 length: 12 residues. V was clipped by 3 bases and J by 5 bases, with 8 bases between them. The CDR3 loop reads CASSSGVYGYTF. DNA for the CDR3: TGTGCCAGCAGCTCAGGGGTTTATGGCTACACCTTC.

The rearrangement links TRBV6-5 to TRBJ1-1; no reliable D call. The CDR3 runs to 13 residues. With 2 bases removed from V and 1 base from J, the gap between germline ends came to 5 bases. Germline CDR1 MNHEY, CDR2 SVGAGI. The CDR3 DNA is TGTGCCAGCAGTTACCTCACGAACACTGAAGCTTTCTTT. This sequence encodes CASSYLTNTEAFF.

This clone came up once. This chain joins TRBV13 and TRBJ2-3; D might be TRBD1 (6 bases). The V end lost 5 bases, the J end lost 0 bases, and 18 bases lay between the germline ends. The V gene's germline CDR1 is PRHDT and CDR2 FYEKMQ (reference sequence). This CDR3 spans 17 amino acids. DNA of the CDR3: TGTGCCAGCAGCCCCCGGACCTCAGGGGCCAGCACAGATACGCAGTATTTT. Protein sequence: CASSPRTSGASTDTQYF.